The 20 T cell receptor beta chains given below trace back to one sample, sequenced in a study of PD-1 blockade in classical Hodgkin lymphoma. Relapse after autologous stem cell transplantation occurred in every patient, and brentuximab vedotin exposure varied. Assay used: immunoSEQ multiplex PCR; TCRdb lists only in-frame clones, some missing. The repertoire has nearly 25,000 clones, roughly three quarters of them found once; the top ten carry 6.7%. Here the sequenced sample was peripheral blood mononuclear cells (PBMCs), taken at baseline. Receptor source: a human donor with classical Hodgkin lymphoma.

V gene TRBV11-2 combines with J gene TRBJ1-1; D uncertain. Per the germline V gene, CDR1 is SGHAT and CDR2 is FQNNGV. This CDR3 has 13 residues. V lost 0 bases and J lost 5, with 7 bases in between. The CDR3 DNA sequence: TGTGCCAGCAGCTTAGAACGGGGAACTGAAGCTTTCTTT. Translating it yields CASSLERGTEAFF.

V is TRBV9 and J is TRBJ2-2; D is possibly TRBD1 or TRBD2 (5 bases each). V was pared by 4 bases and J by 4 bases, with 17 bases between. The CDR3 loop spans 16 amino acids. Germline V CDR1 and CDR2: SGDLS, YYNGEE. The CDR3 is CASSQKGIRGTGELFF. The CDR3, as DNA: TGTGCCAGCAGCCAAAAGGGGATCCGGGGCACCGGGGAGCTGTTTTTT.

The sample holds a few counts of this clone. The chain employs TRBV20-1 and TRBJ2-5, with D unclear. Trimming cost V 6 bases and J 5 bases, with 10 bases left between them. The germline V gene has CDR1 DFQATT and CDR2 SNEGSKA (reference sequence). This CDR3 comprises 11 residues. CDR3 bases: TGCAGTGCCCTTCTTCGGGAGACCCAGTACTTC. As protein: CSALLRETQYF.

This clone has just one count. This chain links TRBV28 with TRBJ2-7; TRBD1 agrees at 8 bases. The germline CDR1 and CDR2 sequences are MDHEN and SYDVKM. CDR3 size: 14 residues. The ends lost 3 bases at V and 4 bases at J; junction bases unmatched: 5. The chain's CDR3 is CASSLTGAGYEQYF. The CDR3 DNA sequence: TGTGCCAGCAGTTTGACAGGGGCGGGGTACGAGCAGTACTTC.

The chain's CDR3 is CASSPGGGAGYNGYTF. In nucleotides, the CDR3 is TGCGCCAGCAGCCCTGGGGGGGGCGCGGGATACAATGGCTACACCTTC. The J gene is TRBJ1-2, the V gene TRBV5-1; possible D gene TRBD1, 6 bases. This CDR3 has 16 residues. Deletions cut 4 bases from V and 6 bases from J, with 22 bases between. Germline values: CDR1 SGHRS, CDR2 YFSETQ.

CDR3 protein: CADHSWVTEAFF. The CDR3, as DNA: TGTGCCGACCACTCTTGGGTCACTGAAGCTTTCTTT. The chain is built from TRBV11-2 and TRBJ1-1; no clear D gene. CDR1 and CDR2 from the germline V gene are SGHAT and FQNNGV. Between the trimmed V and J ends, which lost 11 bases and 4 bases, there was a span of 14 bases. The CDR3 is 12 residues long.

The V call is TRBV2, the J call TRBJ2-5, with D perhaps given as TRBD1 or TRBD2 (5 bases each). The CDR3 loop spans 13 amino acids. Per germline, CDR1 SNHLY and CDR2 FYNNEI. Between the trimmed V and J ends, which lost 11 bases and 2 bases, there was a span of 15 bases. CDR3 sequence reads: CAGGGAVQETQYF. The DNA of the CDR3 is TGTGCCGGGGGTGGCGCGGTACAAGAGACCCAGTACTTC.

Only a few counts were recorded for this clone. The V and J genes are TRBV18 and TRBJ1-3; D perhaps matches TRBD1 (5 bases). The CDR3 runs 14 residues. Germline V lookup: CDR1 KGHSH, CDR2 LQKENI. The V end was cut by 6 bases, the J end by 0 bases, with 9 bases between. This CDR3 reads CASSGTGSGNTIYF. The DNA for the CDR3 is TGTGCCAGCTCGGGGACGGGCTCTGGAAACACCATATATTTT.

There are a few counts of this clone. This CDR3 reads CASSDGGGASSDEQFF. The CDR3 DNA reads as TGTGCCAGCAGTGATGGCGGGGGGGCCTCGTCCGATGAGCAGTTCTTC. The chain has TRBV6-1 and TRBJ2-1; 9 bases match TRBD2. The CDR3 is made up of 16 amino acids. The junction had 11 bases not matched to a gene; V was cut back by 3 bases and J by 8 bases. CDR1 MNHNS and CDR2 SASEGT come from the germline V gene.

CDR3 residues: CASSLRQAEDKNIQYF. CDR3 coding DNA: TGTGCCAGCAGCTTGAGACAGGCAGAGGACAAAAACATTCAGTACTTC. The chain uses TRBV5-8 and TRBJ2-4; TRBD1 might be the D (6 bases). V dropped 1 base and J dropped 3 bases, with 14 bases sitting between them. CDR1 is SGHTS and CDR2 is YDEGEE in the germline V gene. The CDR3 runs to 16 residues.

The chain links TRBV19 to TRBJ1-2; the D is unclear. The CDR3 sequence is 14 residues long. Germline CDR1 LNHDA, CDR2 SQIVND (reference sequence). V was pared by 3 bases and J by 3 bases, with 11 bases between. The CDR3 region is CASSIQDGYYGYTF. CDR3 sequence (DNA): TGTGCCAGTAGTATTCAGGACGGCTACTATGGCTACACCTTC.

V is TRBV9 and J is TRBJ1-5; D ambiguous. CDR1 and CDR2 from the germline V gene are SGDLS and YYNGEE. The CDR3 is 14 residues long. The V and J ends lost 0 bases and 6 bases respectively, with 10 bases between them. CDR3 coding DNA: TGTGCCAGCAGCGTAGGTGCTTGGGGTCAGCCCCAGCATTTT. It is translated as CASSVGAWGQPQHF.

V is TRBV7-3 and J is TRBJ2-1; D not resolved. The V end lost 0 bases, the J end lost 9 bases, and 9 bases lay between the germline ends. CDR1 is SGHTA, CDR2 FQGTGA, per germline. The CDR3 is made up of 13 amino acids. The CDR3 bases are TGTGCCAGCAGCTTAACGTCTAGTCGTGAGCAGTTCTTC. This gives the protein CASSLTSSREQFF.

The V call is TRBV4-3, the J call TRBJ1-4; 7 nucleotides match TRBD1. The CDR3 spans 15 residues. The ends lost 2 bases at V and 4 bases at J; junction bases unmatched: 4. Germline V gene lookup returns CDR1 LGHNA and CDR2 YSLEER. The CDR3 region has the DNA TGCGCCAGCAGCCAAATCGGGACAGTTAATGAAAAACTGTTTTTT. It codes for CASSQIGTVNEKLFF.

The chain uses TRBV28 and TRBJ1-2, with D perhaps matching TRBD1 (5 bases). The germline V gene has CDR1 MDHEN and CDR2 SYDVKM. V lost 5 bases, J lost 3 bases, and 13 bases lay in between. The CDR3 totals 14 residues. For the CDR3, the DNA is TGTGCCAGCAGTCTAGGGGATGGGTACTATGGCTACACCTTC. Its translation: CASSLGDGYYGYTF.

This chain connects TRBV10-3 to TRBJ1-4, with no clear D. CDR3 size: 16 residues. V dropped 0 bases and J dropped 0 bases, with 8 bases sitting between them. CDR1 is ENHRY, CDR2 SYGVKD, per germline. In nucleotides, the CDR3 is TGTGCCATCAGTGAGTCGGCGCTTGCAACTAATGAAAAACTGTTTTTT. This gives the protein CAISESALATNEKLFF.

V and J are TRBV5-4 and TRBJ2-1, with 9 bases lining up with TRBD2. This CDR3 contains 15 residues. Germline-derived CDR1 and CDR2 are SGHNT and YYREEE (reference sequence). V was pared by 0 bases and J by 2 bases, with 0 bases of the junction left unmatched. The CDR3 region is CASSLGGGAYNEQFF. In DNA form, the CDR3 reads TGTGCCAGCAGCTTGGGCGGGGGGGCCTACAATGAGCAGTTCTTC.

The CDR3 here is CASSKTDSGNTIYF. The DNA for the CDR3 is TGTGCCAGCAGCAAGACGGATTCTGGAAACACCATATATTTT. V usage is TRBV6-4 and J usage is TRBJ1-3; D unresolved. V lost 6 bases, J lost 1 base, and 10 bases lay in between. The CDR3 has 14 amino acids. Germline V gene sequence: CDR1 MRHNA, CDR2 SNTAGT.

The rearrangement links TRBV9 to TRBJ1-5; maybe TRBD1 (5 bases). Germline CDR1 SGDLS, CDR2 YYNGEE. V was pared by 0 bases and J by 6 bases, with 7 bases between. This CDR3 has 13 amino acids. CDR3 in DNA: TGTGCCAGCAGCGTAGAGGGGTCTCAGCCCCAGCATTTT. Amino acid sequence: CASSVEGSQPQHF. Looking up the rest from reference TRBV9 and TRBJ1-5 gives the full variable domain: DSGVTQTPKHLITATGQRVTLRCSPRSGDLSVYWYQQSLDQGLQFLIQYYNGEERAKGNILERFSAQQFPDLHSELNLSSLELGDSALYFCASSVEGSQPQHFGDGTRLSIL.

This chain uses TRBV5-1 with TRBJ2-5; unclear D gene. Gene TRBJ2-7 matches the end of the DNA better, so the J call may be wrong. Germline CDR1 and CDR2: SGHRS and YFSETQ. There are 13 residues in the CDR3. The CDR3 nucleotides are TGCGCCAGCAGCTTGAGCCTCTTCTACGAGCAGTACTTC. Amino acids: CASSLSLFYEQYF.